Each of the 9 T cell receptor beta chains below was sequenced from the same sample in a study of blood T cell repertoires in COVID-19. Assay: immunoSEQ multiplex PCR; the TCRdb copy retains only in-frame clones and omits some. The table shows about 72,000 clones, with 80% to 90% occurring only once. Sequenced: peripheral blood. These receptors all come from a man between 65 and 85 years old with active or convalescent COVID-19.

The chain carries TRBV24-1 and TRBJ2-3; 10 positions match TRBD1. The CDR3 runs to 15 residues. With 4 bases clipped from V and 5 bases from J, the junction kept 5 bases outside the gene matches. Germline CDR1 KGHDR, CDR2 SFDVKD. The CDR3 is CATSERQGAGDTQYF. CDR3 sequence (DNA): TGTGCCACCAGTGAACGACAGGGGGCGGGAGATACGCAGTATTTT.

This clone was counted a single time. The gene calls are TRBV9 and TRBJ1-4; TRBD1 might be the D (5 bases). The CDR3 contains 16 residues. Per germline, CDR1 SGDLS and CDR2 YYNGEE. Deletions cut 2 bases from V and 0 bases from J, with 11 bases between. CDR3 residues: CASSVQGPPTNEKLFF. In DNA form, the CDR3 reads TGTGCCAGCAGCGTGCAGGGCCCACCAACTAATGAAAAACTGTTTTTT. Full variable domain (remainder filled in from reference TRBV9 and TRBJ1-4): DSGVTQTPKHLITATGQRVTLRCSPRSGDLSVYWYQQSLDQGLQFLIQYYNGEERAKGNILERFSAQQFPDLHSELNLSSLELGDSALYFCASSVQGPPTNEKLFFGSGTQLSVL.

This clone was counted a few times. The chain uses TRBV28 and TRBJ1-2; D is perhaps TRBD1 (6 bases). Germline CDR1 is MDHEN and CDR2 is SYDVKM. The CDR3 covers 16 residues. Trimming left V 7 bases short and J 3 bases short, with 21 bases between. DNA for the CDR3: TGTGCCAGCAATTCTCCCGCAGGCAGGGGCGACTATGGCTACACCTTC. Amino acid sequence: CASNSPAGRGDYGYTF.

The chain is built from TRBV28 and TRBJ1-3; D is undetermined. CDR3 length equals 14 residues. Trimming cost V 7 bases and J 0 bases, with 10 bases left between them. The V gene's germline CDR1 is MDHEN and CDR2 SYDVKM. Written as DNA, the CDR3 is TGTGCCAGCAAAGAGTCGAGCTCTGGAAACACCATATATTTT. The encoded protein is CASKESSSGNTIYF. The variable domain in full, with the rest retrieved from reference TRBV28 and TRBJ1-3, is DVKVTQSSRYLVKRTGEKVFLECVQDMDHENMFWYRQDPGLGLRLIYFSYDVKMKEKGDIPEGYSVSREKKERFSLILESASTNQTSMYLCASKESSSGNTIYFGEGSWLTVV.

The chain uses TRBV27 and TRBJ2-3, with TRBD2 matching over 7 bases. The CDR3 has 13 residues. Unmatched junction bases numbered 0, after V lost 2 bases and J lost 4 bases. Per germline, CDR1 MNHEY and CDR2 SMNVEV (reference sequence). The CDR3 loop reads CASSLAGADTQYF. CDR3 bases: TGTGCCAGCAGTTTAGCGGGAGCAGATACGCAGTATTTT.

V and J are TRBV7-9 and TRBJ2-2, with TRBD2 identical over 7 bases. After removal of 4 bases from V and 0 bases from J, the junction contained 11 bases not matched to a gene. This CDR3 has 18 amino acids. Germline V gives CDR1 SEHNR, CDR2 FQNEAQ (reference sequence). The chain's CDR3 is CASSSSQGGFANTGELFF. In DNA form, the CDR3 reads TGTGCCAGCAGCTCCAGCCAGGGAGGGTTCGCGAACACCGGGGAGCTGTTTTTT. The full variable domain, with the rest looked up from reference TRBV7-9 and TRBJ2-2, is DTGVSQNPRHKITKRGQNVTFRCDPISEHNRLYWYRQTLGQGPEFLTYFQNEAQLEKSRLLSDRFSAERPKGSFSTLEIQRTEQGDSAMYLCASSSSQGGFANTGELFFGEGSRLTVL.

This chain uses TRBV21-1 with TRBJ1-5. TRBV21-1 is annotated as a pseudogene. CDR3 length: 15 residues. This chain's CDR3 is CAKPPERRGNQPQHF. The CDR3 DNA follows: TGTGCCAAACCTCCTGAGCGGCGGGGCAATCAGCCCCAGCATTTT.

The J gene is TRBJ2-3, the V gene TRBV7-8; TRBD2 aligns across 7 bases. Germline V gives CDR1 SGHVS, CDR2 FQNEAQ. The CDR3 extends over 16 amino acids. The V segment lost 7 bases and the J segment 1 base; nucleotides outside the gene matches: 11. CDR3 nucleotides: TGTGCCAGCACCCCGGCCGGGGGGAGTGGCACAGATACGCAGTATTTT. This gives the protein CASTPAGGSGTDTQYF.

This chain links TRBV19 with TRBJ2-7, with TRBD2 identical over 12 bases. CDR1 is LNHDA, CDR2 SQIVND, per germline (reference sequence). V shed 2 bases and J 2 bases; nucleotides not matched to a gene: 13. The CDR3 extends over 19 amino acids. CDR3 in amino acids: CASSIYWDRRLAGAYEQYF. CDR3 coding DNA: TGTGCCAGTAGTATATATTGGGACAGGCGACTAGCGGGAGCCTACGAGCAGTACTTC.